The 15 T cell receptor beta chains given below trace back to one sample, sequenced in a study of blood T cells in healthy people across ages. Sample-barcoded 5' priming and a J-beta primer mix drove a second PCR of 7 to 11 cycles. TCRdb redid the calling of the 5' RACE reads with MiXCR, one entry per CDR3 protein. The table has fewer than 1.5 million distinct CDR3 sequences, 42% seen once. Sequencing was performed on blood. Source of these receptors: a woman aged 18-29 years in good health.

This clonotype occurred a few times. CDR3 sequence reads: CASSLRPGENTDTQYF. The CDR3 coding sequence is TGCGCCAGCAGCCTTCGCCCGGGGGAGAATACAGATACGCAGTATTTT. The gene calls are TRBV4-1 and TRBJ2-3; D is perhaps TRBD2 (6 bases). Trimming shortened V by 4 bases and J by 3 bases, and 17 bases separated the two germline ends. The germline CDR1 and CDR2 sequences are MGHRA and YSYEKL. CDR3 length: 16 residues.

This chain joins TRBV20-1 and TRBJ2-3, with TRBD1 matching over 9 bases. The V gene's germline CDR1 is DFQATT and CDR2 SNEGSKA (reference sequence). The CDR3 extends over 15 amino acids. J gave up 2 bases and V 7 bases, and 10 bases lay outside the gene matches. The CDR3 nucleotides are TGCAGTGAAATTATCGGGACAGGGCCCACAGATACGCAGTATTTT. Translation: CSEIIGTGPTDTQYF.

There are a few counts of this clonotype. The chain links TRBV20-1 to TRBJ2-2; the D is unclear. The germline CDR1 and CDR2 sequences are DFQATT and SNEGSKA (reference sequence). Trimming left V 3 bases short and J 0 bases short, with 8 bases between. There are 14 residues in the CDR3. The CDR3 protein is CSASQDANTGELFF. CDR3 bases: TGCAGTGCTAGCCAGGACGCGAACACCGGGGAGCTGTTTTTT.

This clonotype has a handful of counts. The chain employs TRBV7-2 and TRBJ2-7; TRBD2 matches at 12 bases. Germline V gives CDR1 SGHTA, CDR2 FQGNSA. Unmatched junction bases numbered 6, after V lost 4 bases and J lost 2 bases. This CDR3 region has 16 residues. CDR3 bases: TGTGCCAGCAGCTCAAGCGGACTAGCGGGAACCTACGAGCAGTACTTC. This translates into CASSSSGLAGTYEQYF.

The chain links TRBV3-1 to TRBJ2-3, with 7 bases matching TRBD2. The V gene end was trimmed by 5 bases and the J gene end by 0 bases; junction bases not matched to a gene: 8. The germline CDR1 and CDR2 sequences are LGHDT and YNNKEL (reference sequence). This CDR3 has 16 residues. This chain's CDR3 is CASSKSSGASTDTQYF. The CDR3 DNA is TGTGCCAGCAGCAAATCTAGCGGAGCTAGCACAGATACGCAGTATTTT.

This rearrangement joins TRBV5-1 to TRBJ1-5; tentatively, D is TRBD1 (5 bases). V was cut by 0 bases and J by 5 bases, with 12 bases left in between. The germline V gene encodes CDR1 SGHRS and CDR2 YFSETQ. The CDR3 length is 15 residues. The CDR3 nucleotides are TGCGCCAGCAGCTTGGCCGGGGAGGGGTATCAGCCCCAGCATTTT. It codes for CASSLAGEGYQPQHF.

The CDR3 sequence: CASRSDRGEPQHF. The DNA for the CDR3 is TGTGCCAGCAGATCGGACAGGGGGGAGCCCCAGCATTTT. The rearrangement uses TRBV27 and TRBJ1-5; 10 positions agree with TRBD1. Germline lookup yields CDR1 MNHEY and CDR2 SMNVEV (reference sequence). The junction had 4 bases not matched to a gene; V was cut back by 6 bases and J by 8 bases. The CDR3 extends over 13 amino acids.

This clonotype turned up a few times. This chain uses TRBV5-1 with TRBJ2-5; the D is unclear. TRBJ2-7 explains the end of the DNA better; the J call may be wrong. In germline, CDR1 is SGHRS, CDR2 YFSETQ. This CDR3 contains 16 residues. CDR3: CASSLVRTDQTDEQYF. CDR3 bases: TGCGCCAGCAGCTTGGTCCGAACCGACCAAACGGACGAGCAGTACTTC.

The sample holds a few counts of this clonotype. CDR3 region: CASSQDRRTSGLSGEQYF. For the CDR3, the DNA is TGTGCCAGCAGCCAAGATCGTAGGACTAGCGGACTATCGGGTGAGCAGTACTTC. The V gene is TRBV4-2, the J gene TRBJ2-7, with 10 bases lining up with TRBD2. Unmatched junction bases numbered 15, after V lost 0 bases and J lost 7 bases. CDR1 and CDR2 from the germline V gene are LGHNA and YNFKEQ. This CDR3 is 18 amino acids long.

CDR3 bases: TGCGCCAGCAGTGAGAGGGGGGTGGCCACCGGGGAGCTGTTTTTT. Amino acids: CASSERGVATGELFF. The rearrangement uses TRBV10-1 and TRBJ2-2; D possibly uses TRBD1 or TRBD2 (6 bases each). V was trimmed by 2 bases and J by 4 bases, leaving 11 bases between them. The CDR3 consists of 15 residues. Germline V lookup: CDR1 WNHNN, CDR2 SYGVQD (reference sequence).

Comment on this clonotype: One end of the junction does not line up with germline, which may come from a read error. V and J are TRBV5-1 and TRBJ2-3; D unclear. Germline V gives CDR1 SGHRS, CDR2 YFSETQ. This CDR3 region has 15 residues. CDR3 sequence reads: CASSLEVVSVDTRYF. The CDR3 region has the DNA TGCGCCAGCAGCTTGGAGGTAGTCAGTGTAGATACGCGGTATTTT.

The chain combines TRBV7-9 with TRBJ2-5, with 7 bases aligning to TRBD2. Germline loops: CDR1 SEHNR, CDR2 FQNEAQ (reference sequence). This CDR3 is 15 amino acids long. Germline trimming cut 5 bases from V and 0 bases from J; bases unmatched to any gene: 6. Written as DNA, the CDR3 is TGTGCCAGCAGCCCCCAGGGAGGGAACCAAGAGACCCAGTACTTC. As protein: CASSPQGGNQETQYF. Based on the CDR3 plus reference TRBV7-9 and TRBJ2-5, the full variable domain is DTGVSQNPRHKITKRGQNVTFRCDPISEHNRLYWYRQTLGQGPEFLTYFQNEAQLEKSRLLSDRFSAERPKGSFSTLEIQRTEQGDSAMYLCASSPQGGNQETQYFGPGTRLLVL.

DNA of the CDR3: TGTGCCAGCAGCTTAACGGAGCGGGAGTTTGAGCAGTTCTTC. Translation gives CASSLTEREFEQFF. The rearrangement uses TRBV11-2 and TRBJ2-1; 8 bases are shared with TRBD2. CDR1 and CDR2 (germline): SGHAT, FQNNGV. There are 14 residues in the CDR3. V dropped 2 bases and J dropped 9; count of bases not matched to a gene: 6.

This chain connects TRBV20-1 to TRBJ2-6; D tentatively reads TRBD1 or TRBD2 (5 bases each). The V end lost 4 bases, the J end lost 0 bases, and 13 bases lay between the germline ends. The CDR3 runs to 16 residues. Germline values: CDR1 DFQATT, CDR2 SNEGSKA (reference sequence). CDR3: CSANRDGSSGANVLTF. CDR3 DNA sequence: TGCAGTGCTAACCGGGACGGAAGCTCTGGGGCCAACGTCCTGACTTTC.

This clonotype came up a few times. This chain joins TRBV5-1 and TRBJ2-3; 9 bases line up with TRBD1. Germline CDR1 and CDR2: SGHRS and YFSETQ. CDR3 length: 15 amino acids. J lost 6 bases, V lost 4 bases, and 9 bases had no gene match. The CDR3, as DNA: TGCGCCAGCAGCGGTTGGACAGGGGTTTCCGATACGCAGTATTTT. Encoded protein: CASSGWTGVSDTQYF.